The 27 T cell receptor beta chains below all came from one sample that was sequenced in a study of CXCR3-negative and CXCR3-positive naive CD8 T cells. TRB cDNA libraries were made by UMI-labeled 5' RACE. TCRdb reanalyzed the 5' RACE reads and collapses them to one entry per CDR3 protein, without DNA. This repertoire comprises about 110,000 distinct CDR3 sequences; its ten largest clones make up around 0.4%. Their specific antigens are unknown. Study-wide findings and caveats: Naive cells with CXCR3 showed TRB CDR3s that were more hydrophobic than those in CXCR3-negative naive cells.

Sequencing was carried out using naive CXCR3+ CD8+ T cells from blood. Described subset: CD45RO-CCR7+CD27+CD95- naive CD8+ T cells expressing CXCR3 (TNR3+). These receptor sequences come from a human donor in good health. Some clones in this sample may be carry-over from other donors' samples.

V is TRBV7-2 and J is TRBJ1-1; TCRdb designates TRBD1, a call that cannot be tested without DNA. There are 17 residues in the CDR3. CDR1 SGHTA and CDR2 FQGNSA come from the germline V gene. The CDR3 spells CASSLGGQGDYYTEAFF.

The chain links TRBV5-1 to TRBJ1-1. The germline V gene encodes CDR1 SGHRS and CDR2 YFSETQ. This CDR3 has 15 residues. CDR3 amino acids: CASSLAVLMNTEAFF.

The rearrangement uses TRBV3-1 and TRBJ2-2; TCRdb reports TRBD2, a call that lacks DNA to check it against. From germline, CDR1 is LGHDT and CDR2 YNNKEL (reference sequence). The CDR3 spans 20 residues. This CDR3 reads CASSQDNEREPPKHTGELFF. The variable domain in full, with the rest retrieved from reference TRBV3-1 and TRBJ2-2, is DTAVSQTPKYLVTQMGNDKSIKCEQNLGHDTMYWYKQDSKKFLKIMFSYNNKELIINETVPNRFSPKSPDKAHLNLHINSLELGDSAVYFCASSQDNEREPPKHTGELFFGEGSRLTVL.

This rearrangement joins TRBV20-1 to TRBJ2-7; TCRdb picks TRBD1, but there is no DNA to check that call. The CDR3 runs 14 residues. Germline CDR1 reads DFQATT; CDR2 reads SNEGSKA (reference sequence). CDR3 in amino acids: CSARVRDRGYEQYF.

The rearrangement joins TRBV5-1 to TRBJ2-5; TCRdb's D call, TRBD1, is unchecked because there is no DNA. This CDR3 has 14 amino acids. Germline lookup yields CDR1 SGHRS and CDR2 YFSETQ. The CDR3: CASSLWTDQETQYF.

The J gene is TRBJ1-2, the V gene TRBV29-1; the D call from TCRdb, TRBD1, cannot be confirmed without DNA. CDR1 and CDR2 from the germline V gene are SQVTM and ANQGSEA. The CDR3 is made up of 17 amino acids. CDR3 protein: CSVEHSVGQGDDYGYTF.

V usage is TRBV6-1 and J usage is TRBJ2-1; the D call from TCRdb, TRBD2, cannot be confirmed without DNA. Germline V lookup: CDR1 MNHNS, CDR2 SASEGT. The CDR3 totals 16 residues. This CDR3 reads CASRPGTSSSYNEQFF.

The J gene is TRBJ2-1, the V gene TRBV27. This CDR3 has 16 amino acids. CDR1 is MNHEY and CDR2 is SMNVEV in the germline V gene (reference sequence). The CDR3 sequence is CASSLSYVSSYNEQFF.

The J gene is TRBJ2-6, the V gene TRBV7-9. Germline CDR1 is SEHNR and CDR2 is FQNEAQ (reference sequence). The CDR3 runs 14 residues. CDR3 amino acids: CASSLQYGANVLTF.

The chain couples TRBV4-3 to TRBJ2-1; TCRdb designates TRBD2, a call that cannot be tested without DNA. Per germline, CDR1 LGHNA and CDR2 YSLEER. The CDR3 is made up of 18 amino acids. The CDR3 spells CASSQDPSGALPSNEQFF.

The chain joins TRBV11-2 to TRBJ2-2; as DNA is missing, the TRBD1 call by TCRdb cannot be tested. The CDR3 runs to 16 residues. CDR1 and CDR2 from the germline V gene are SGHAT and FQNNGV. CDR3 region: CASSLDQAGEVGELFF.

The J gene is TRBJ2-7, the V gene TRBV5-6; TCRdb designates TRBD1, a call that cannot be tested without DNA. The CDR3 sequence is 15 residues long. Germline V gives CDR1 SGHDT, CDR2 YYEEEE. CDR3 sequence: CASSLGQGDFYEQYF.

CDR3 in amino acids: CSVEERGARYYEQYF. The chain combines TRBV29-1 with TRBJ2-7; there is no DNA to check the TCRdb D call of TRBD1. Germline-derived CDR1 and CDR2 are SQVTM and ANQGSEA. This CDR3 spans 15 amino acids.

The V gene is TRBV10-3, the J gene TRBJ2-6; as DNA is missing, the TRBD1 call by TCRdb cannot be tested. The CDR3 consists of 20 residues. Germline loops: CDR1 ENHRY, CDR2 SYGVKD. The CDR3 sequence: CAISDYWTGWSESGANVLTF.

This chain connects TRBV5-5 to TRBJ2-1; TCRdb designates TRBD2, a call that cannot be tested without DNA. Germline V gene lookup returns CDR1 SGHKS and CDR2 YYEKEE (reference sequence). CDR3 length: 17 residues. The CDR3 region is CASSLAPGLAGGSEQFF.

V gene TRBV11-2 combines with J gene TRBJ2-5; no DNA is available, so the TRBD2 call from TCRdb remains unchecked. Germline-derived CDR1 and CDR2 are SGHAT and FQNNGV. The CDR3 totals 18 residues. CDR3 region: CASSPLIGTSGAYETQYF.

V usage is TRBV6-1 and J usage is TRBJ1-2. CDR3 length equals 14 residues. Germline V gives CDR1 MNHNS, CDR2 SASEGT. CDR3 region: CASSEGSRDYGYTF.

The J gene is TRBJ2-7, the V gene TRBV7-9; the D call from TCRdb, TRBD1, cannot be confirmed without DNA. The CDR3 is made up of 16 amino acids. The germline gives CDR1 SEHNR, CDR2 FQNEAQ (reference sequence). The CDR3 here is CASSLSPGTGAGEQYF.

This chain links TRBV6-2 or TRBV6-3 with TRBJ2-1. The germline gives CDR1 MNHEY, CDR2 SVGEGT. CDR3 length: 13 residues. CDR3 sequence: CASSFPTYNEQFF.

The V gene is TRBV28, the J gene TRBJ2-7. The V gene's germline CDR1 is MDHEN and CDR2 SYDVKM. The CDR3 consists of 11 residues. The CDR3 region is CASSFTREQYF.

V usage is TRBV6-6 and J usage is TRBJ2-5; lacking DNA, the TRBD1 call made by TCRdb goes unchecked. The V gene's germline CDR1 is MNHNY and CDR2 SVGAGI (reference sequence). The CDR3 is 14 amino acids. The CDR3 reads CASSYTRDVETQYF.

The CDR3 loop is CASSSTGRTEAFF. The chain is built from TRBV27 and TRBJ1-1; TCRdb's D call of TRBD1 is untestable without DNA. This CDR3 has 13 residues. Germline CDR1 is MNHEY and CDR2 is SMNVEV (reference sequence).

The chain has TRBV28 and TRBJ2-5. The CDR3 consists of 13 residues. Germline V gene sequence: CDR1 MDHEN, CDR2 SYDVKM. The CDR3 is CASSRGNQETQYF.

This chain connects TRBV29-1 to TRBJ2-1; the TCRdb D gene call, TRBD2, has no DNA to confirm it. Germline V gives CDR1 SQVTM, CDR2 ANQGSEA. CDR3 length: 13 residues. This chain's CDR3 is CSVLAGEVNEQFF.

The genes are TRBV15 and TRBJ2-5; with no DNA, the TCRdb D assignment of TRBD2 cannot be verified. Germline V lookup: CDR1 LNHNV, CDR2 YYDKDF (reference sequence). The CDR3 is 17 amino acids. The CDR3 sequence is CATSRDQWEDIQETQYF.

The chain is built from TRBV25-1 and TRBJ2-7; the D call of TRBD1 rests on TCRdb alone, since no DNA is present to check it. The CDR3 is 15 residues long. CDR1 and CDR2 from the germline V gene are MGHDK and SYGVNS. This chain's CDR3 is CASSGSPGRNYEQYF.

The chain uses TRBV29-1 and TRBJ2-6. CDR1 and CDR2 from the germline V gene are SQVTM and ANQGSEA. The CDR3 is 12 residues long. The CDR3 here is CSALSGANVLTF.